This T cell receptor (beta chain) originates from a study of PD-1 blockade in classical Hodgkin lymphoma. Overall study context: Treatment was intravenous nivolumab, 3 mg/kg every 2 weeks, until progression.

Relapses following autologous stem cell transplantation were seen in all patients, with brentuximab vedotin exposure varying. Data came from immunoSEQ multiplex PCR; TCRdb stores just in-frame clones and leaves some out. The sample has tens of thousands of clones, more than 75% seen once. Study observations and caveats: Patients starting nivolumab under 1 year after ASCT were excluded. It was reported that newly diagnosed patients had less baseline TCR diversity than healthy donors. Baseline diversity resembling that of newly diagnosed patients was seen in complete responders.

Concerning this clone itself: Antigen specificity is unknown.

Trimming cost V 7 bases and J 8 bases, with 14 bases left between them. The CDR3 has 13 amino acids. From germline, CDR1 is SNHLY and CDR2 FYNNEI. Sample: peripheral blood mononuclear cells (PBMCs), taken before the second cycle of nivolumab. This clonotype originated in a human donor with classical Hodgkin lymphoma. This chain connects TRBV2 to TRBJ1-4; D unresolved. CDR3 sequence: CASTRVVLEKLFF. In nucleotides, the CDR3 is TGTGCCAGCACTCGGGTTGTCTTGGAAAAACTGTTTTTT. Variable domain in full (rest from reference TRBV2 and TRBJ1-4): EPEVTQTPSHQVTQMGQEVILRCVPISNHLYFYWYRQILGQKVEFLVSFYNNEISEKSEIFDDQFSVERPDGSNFTLKIRSTKLEDSAMYFCASTRVVLEKLFFGSGTQLSVL.